This T cell receptor beta chain is drawn from a study of CD8 T cells in ankylosing spondylitis. About this clonotype: Its cognate antigen is unknown.

With molecular barcodes, quantitative 5'-RACE was used to make the TCR beta libraries. TCRdb redid the calling of the 5' RACE reads with MiXCR, one entry per CDR3 protein. This repertoire shows hundreds of thousands of distinct CDR3 sequences, roughly a quarter found once; its top ten account for roughly 0.9%. Study outcomes and limitations: Several highly homologous variants formed a TCR beta motif that appeared characteristic of ankylosing spondylitis blood. Disease-linked clones were found to be CD8+ and relatively rare in peripheral blood. Existing reports had already noted some motif variants in reactive arthritis synovial fluid and blood. Within matched ankylosing spondylitis synovial fluid, disease-linked clones were reportedly significantly enriched.

Sequenced material: blood, either unsorted or a sorted T cell fraction (not recorded which). The receptor's source is a male donor with ankylosing spondylitis.

CDR3: CSAPQGGGPDTQYF. The CDR3 bases are TGCAGTGCCCCCCAGGGGGGGGGTCCAGATACGCAGTATTTT. This rearrangement joins TRBV20-1 to TRBJ2-3, with D perhaps being TRBD1 or TRBD2 (7 bases each). Germline V gene sequence: CDR1 DFQATT, CDR2 SNEGSKA (reference sequence). V shed 6 bases and J shed 4 bases, with 17 bases lying between them. This CDR3 is 14 amino acids long.